Listed below are T cell receptor beta chains from one sample, sequenced in a study of cytomegalovirus exposure and HLA in healthy donors. The repertoire was sequenced with immunoSEQ multiplex PCR; TCRdb's copy has only in-frame clones and lacks some. The repertoire consists of around 150,000 clones, with approximately 80% occurring once and the leading ten covering 4% to 4.5%. The source material was PBMCs. The source of these receptors is a woman in her 40s in good health and CMV-seropositive. CDR3s include the opening cysteine and the closing phenylalanine or tryptophan. D genes are given only for firm matches. The listing skips clone size in some rows; elsewhere it reads once, few, many or a size class.

j_call d_call v_call clone_size cdr3_nt cdr3_aa
TRBJ2-2 . TRBV5-4 . TGTGCCAGCAGCTTGGGATCCACTTCAGGGGAGCTGTTTTTT CASSLGSTSGELFF
TRBJ2-7 . TRBV5-6 . TGTGCCAGCAGAGAGACATCGACCTACGAGCAGTACTTC CASRETSTYEQYF
TRBJ1-2 . TRBV28 . TGTGCCAGCAGAGAGGGTCTTGGAAACTATGGCTACACCTTC CASREGLGNYGYTF
TRBJ2-7 TRBD1 TRBV5-6 many TGTGCCAGCAGTTCAGGGGGAAGGGTATACGAGCAGTACTTC CASSSGGRVYEQYF
TRBJ2-3 . TRBV27 . TGTGCCAGCAGTTTAAGGGGGGGCTGGCGGGAGCACACAGATACGCAGTATTTT CASSLRGGWREHTDTQYF
TRBJ2-6 . TRBV28 . TGTGCCAGCAAGGACGGGAGCTCTGGGGCCAACGTCCTGACTTTC CASKDGSSGANVLTF
TRBJ2-1 TRBD2 TRBV5-1 . TGCGCCAGCAGCTTGGCCATTAGCGGGGGGGCCCGCAATGAGCAGTTCTTC CASSLAISGGARNEQFF
TRBJ2-5 TRBD1 TRBV7-9 . TGTGCCAGCAGCTTAGGGACAGGGGGGATATTCCAAGAGACCCAGTACTTC CASSLGTGGIFQETQYF
TRBJ1-4 . TRBV30 . TGTGCCTGGAGAGAACAGCAAACTAATGAAAAACTGTTTTTT CAWREQQTNEKLFF
TRBJ2-7 TRBD1 TRBV29-1 . TGCAGCGTTGAAAGTGGGACAGGGGTCGAGCAGTACTTC CSVESGTGVEQYF
TRBJ2-3 TRBD2 TRBV27 . TGTGCCAGCAGTAAATTTTGGGGGGAGGGGACAGATACGCAGTATTTT CASSKFWGEGTDTQYF
TRBJ1-1 . TRBV5-6 . TGTGCCAGCAGCTTGGACTTTCACACTGAAGCTTTCTTT CASSLDFHTEAFF
TRBJ2-7 TRBD1 TRBV10-3 . TGTGCCTCCCGGGACAGTCCCTACGAGCAGTACTTC CASRDSPYEQYF
TRBJ2-5 TRBD2 TRBV7-6 . TGTGCCAGCAGCCTTTGGACTAGCGGGACGGAGACCCAGTACTTC CASSLWTSGTETQYF
TRBJ2-7 . TRBV21-1 . TGTGCCAACACCCTCGGTACTAGCGACCACGAGCAGTACTTC CANTLGTSDHEQYF
TRBJ1-5 . TRBV7-9 . TGTTCCAGCAGCTTAGCGCGGGGGGAGAATCAGCCCCAGCATTTT CSSSLARGENQPQHF
TRBJ1-6 . TRBV6-6 . TGTGCCAGCAGTGATCAGAGGGTCCCTAATTCACCCCTCCACTTT CASSDQRVPNSPLHF
TRBJ1-2 TRBD1 TRBV28 few TGTGCCAGCAGACTCGGACAGGCTAACTATGGCTACACCTTC CASRLGQANYGYTF
TRBJ1-5 . TRBV6-6 . TGTGCCAGCAGTCCGACAGGTAGCAATCAGCCCCAGCATTTT CASSPTGSNQPQHF
TRBJ2-7 . TRBV10-3 . TGTGCCATCAGTGAGGGACAGTCCTACGAGCAGTACTTC CAISEGQSYEQYF
TRBJ1-2 . TRBV9 . TGTGCCAGCAGCGTACGGGAGGGTAACTATGGCTACACCTTC CASSVREGNYGYTF
TRBJ1-4 TRBD1 TRBV2 . TGTGCCAGCAGTGGGCGACAGGGAATAACTAATGAAAAACTGTTTTTT CASSGRQGITNEKLFF
TRBJ2-1 TRBD2 TRBV10-3 . TGTGCCATCAGGGTCTGGGCGGGGGGGTCTATTGGGAATGAGCAGTTCTTC CAIRVWAGGSIGNEQFF
TRBJ2-5 TRBD2 TRBV19 . TGTGCCAGTAGTATAGGGCTAGCGGGAGCGGAGACCCAGTACTTC CASSIGLAGAETQYF
TRBJ2-3 TRBD1 TRBV5-6 . TGTGCCAGCAGCTTAGACAGGGTAGTAGCAGATACGCAGTATTTT CASSLDRVVADTQYF
TRBJ2-7 . TRBV10-2 . TGCGCCAGCAGTGAGTCGGGGAGGGGGTGGGACGAGCAGTACTTC CASSESGRGWDEQYF
TRBJ1-2 . TRBV28 . TGTGCCAGCAGTTTGGGGGGCTATGGCTACACCTTC CASSLGGYGYTF
TRBJ1-6 TRBD1 TRBV7-6 . TGTGCCAGCAGCCCCCTTGCCGGGACAGGGACACCCCTCCACTTT CASSPLAGTGTPLHF
TRBJ1-6 TRBD1 TRBV6-1 . TGTGCCAGCAGTGAGGGGGACAGGGGGCGTGGACCCCTCCACTTT CASSEGDRGRGPLHF
TRBJ1-5 . TRBV5-1 . TGCGCCAGCAGCTGGAGAGGGGGAGAACAGCCCCAGCATTTT CASSWRGGEQPQHF
TRBJ1-3 . TRBV9 . TGTGCCAGCAGCGTAGACGGGAGCTCTGGAAACACCATATATTTT CASSVDGSSGNTIYF
TRBJ2-7 TRBD2 TRBV14 . TGTGCCAGCAGCCAAGGTTTAGCGGGATCTCTACGGCAGTACTTC CASSQGLAGSLRQYF
TRBJ2-7 TRBD1 TRBV5-4 . TGTGCCAGCAGCTTGGTTGGGACAGGGGGAAACGAGCAGTACTTC CASSLVGTGGNEQYF
TRBJ1-5 . TRBV7-2 . TGTGCCAGCAGCTCGAAACGACAGGCCCATAGCAATCAGCCCCAGCATTTT CASSSKRQAHSNQPQHF
TRBJ2-3 . TRBV9 . TGTGCCGGATCCACAGGGTTGAGGACAGATACGCAGTATTTT CAGSTGLRTDTQYF
TRBJ1-3 . TRBV19 . TGTGCCAGTAGTTCTTCCCCCACAGACGGTGGAAACACCATATATTTT CASSSSPTDGGNTIYF
TRBJ2-3 TRBD2 TRBV29-1 . TGCAGCGTTGCGTCTAGCGGTGACCGTCGGGGCACAGATACGCAGTATTTT CSVASSGDRRGTDTQYF
TRBJ2-7 . TRBV12-5 . TGTGCTAGTGGTTTGGACGTAACCTACGAGCAGTACTTC CASGLDVTYEQYF
TRBJ2-1 TRBD2 TRBV28 . TGTGCCAGCAGTCCGAACCGCGGACTAGGTCTCGATGAGCAGTTCTTC CASSPNRGLGLDEQFF
TRBJ1-6 . TRBV7-8 . TGTGCCAGCAGTCCGTCCGGGACCGGGGGTAATTCACCCCTCCACTTT CASSPSGTGGNSPLHF
TRBJ2-7 TRBD2 TRBV9 . TGTGCCAGCAGCGTAGGACTAGCGGGACGTTACGAGCAGTACTTC CASSVGLAGRYEQYF